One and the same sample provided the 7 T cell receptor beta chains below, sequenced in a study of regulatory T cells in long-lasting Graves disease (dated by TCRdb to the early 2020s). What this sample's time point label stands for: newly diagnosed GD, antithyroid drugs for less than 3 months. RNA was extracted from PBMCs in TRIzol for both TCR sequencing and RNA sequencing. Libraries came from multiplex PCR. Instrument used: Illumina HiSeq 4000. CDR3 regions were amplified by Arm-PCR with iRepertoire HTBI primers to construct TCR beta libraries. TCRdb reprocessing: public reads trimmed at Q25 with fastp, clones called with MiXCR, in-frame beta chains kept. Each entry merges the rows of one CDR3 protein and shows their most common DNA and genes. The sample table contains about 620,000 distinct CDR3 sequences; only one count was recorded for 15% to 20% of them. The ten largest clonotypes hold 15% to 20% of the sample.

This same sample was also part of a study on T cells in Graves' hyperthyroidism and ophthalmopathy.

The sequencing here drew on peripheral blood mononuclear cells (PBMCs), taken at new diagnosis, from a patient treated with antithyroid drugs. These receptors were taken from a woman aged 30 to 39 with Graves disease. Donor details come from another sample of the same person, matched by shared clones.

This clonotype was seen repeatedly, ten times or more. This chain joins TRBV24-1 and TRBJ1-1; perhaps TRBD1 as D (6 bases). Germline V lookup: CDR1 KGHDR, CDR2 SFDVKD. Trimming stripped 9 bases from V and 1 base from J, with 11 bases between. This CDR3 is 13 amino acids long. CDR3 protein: CATAGASNTEAFF. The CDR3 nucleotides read TGTGCCACCGCAGGGGCTTCGAACACTGAAGCTTTCTTT.

CDR3 nucleotide sequence: TGTGCCAGCAGGCTTGGGACAGGGTTCGTCTACGAGCAGTACTTC. Translation gives CASRLGTGFVYEQYF. The rearrangement joins TRBV12-3 or TRBV12-4 to TRBJ2-7, with 9 bases lining up with TRBD1. The CDR3 length is 15 residues. V lost 6 bases, J lost 3 bases, and 9 bases stayed unmatched.

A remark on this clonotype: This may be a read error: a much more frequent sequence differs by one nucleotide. CDR3 DNA: TGTGCCTGGAGGGGACCAGCCAGCACCGGGGAGCTGTTTTTT. The encoded protein is CAWRGPASTGELFF. The J gene is TRBJ2-2, the V gene TRBV30; perhaps D is TRBD1 or TRBD2 (5 bases each). This CDR3 contains 14 residues. V lost 3 bases and J 4 bases, leaving 12 bases between the germline ends. Germline lookup yields CDR1 GTSNPN and CDR2 SVGIG (reference sequence).

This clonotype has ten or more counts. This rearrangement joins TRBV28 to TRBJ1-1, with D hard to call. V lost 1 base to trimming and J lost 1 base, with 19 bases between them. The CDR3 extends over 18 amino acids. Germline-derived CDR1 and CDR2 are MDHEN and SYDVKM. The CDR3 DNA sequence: TGTGCCAGCAGTTTATTCCGACTCACTGACGGCGGGAACACTGAAGCTTTCTTT. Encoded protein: CASSLFRLTDGGNTEAFF.

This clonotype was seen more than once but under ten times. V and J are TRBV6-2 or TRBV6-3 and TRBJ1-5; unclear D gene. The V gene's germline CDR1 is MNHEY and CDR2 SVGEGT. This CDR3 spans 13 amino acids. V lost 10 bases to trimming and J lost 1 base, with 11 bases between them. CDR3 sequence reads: CATEDWSNQPQHF. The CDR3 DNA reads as TGTGCCACAGAAGATTGGAGCAATCAGCCCCAGCATTTT.

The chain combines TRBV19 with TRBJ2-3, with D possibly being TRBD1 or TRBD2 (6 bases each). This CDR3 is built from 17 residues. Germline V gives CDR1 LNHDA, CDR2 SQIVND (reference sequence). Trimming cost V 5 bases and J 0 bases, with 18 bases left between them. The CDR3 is CASSSAARGRSTDTQYF. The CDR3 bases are TGTGCCAGTAGTTCAGCTGCGAGGGGGAGGAGCACAGATACGCAGTATTTT. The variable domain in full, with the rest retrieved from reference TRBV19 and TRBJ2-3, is DGGITQSPKYLFRKEGQNVTLSCEQNLNHDAMYWYRQDPGQGLRLIYYSQIVNDFQKGDIAEGYSVSREKKESFPLTVTSAQKNPTAFYLCASSSAARGRSTDTQYFGPGTRLTVL.

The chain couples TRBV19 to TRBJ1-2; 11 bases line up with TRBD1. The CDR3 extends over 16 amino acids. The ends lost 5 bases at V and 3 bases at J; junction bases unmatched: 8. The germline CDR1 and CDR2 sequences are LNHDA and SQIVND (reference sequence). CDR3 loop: CASSPWTGGADYGYTF. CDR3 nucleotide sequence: TGTGCCAGTAGTCCGTGGACAGGGGGCGCGGACTATGGCTACACCTTC.